What follows is one T cell receptor beta chain and its context. At one of its ends the junction is not consistent with the germline gene, which may arise from a read error. This sample is drawn from a study of blood T cells in healthy people across ages. PCR was performed a second time for 7 to 11 cycles using a sample-barcoded 5' primer and a J-beta primer mix. TCRdb itself ran the 5' RACE reads through MiXCR, one entry per CDR3 protein. The table lists hundreds of thousands of distinct CDR3 sequences, around 42% of them singletons. This clonotype was obtained from a man aged 55 to 70 in good health. Source material: blood.

The DNA for the CDR3 is TGTGCCAGCAGTCCCTATGGGGCAGGCCCGGTCTCCTACGAGCGGTACTTC. It translates to CASSPYGAGPVSYERYF. The chain joins TRBV28 to TRBJ2-7; D is perhaps TRBD1 (5 bases). The CDR3 is made up of 17 amino acids. Germline V gene data show CDR1 as MDHEN and CDR2 as SYDVKM.